This T cell receptor beta chain was recorded in a study of T-cell memory formation after mild COVID-19. Findings and limits, study-wide: Shrinking CD4+ clones resided mostly in CM and EM, and CD8+ ones in EMRA.

TCRdb recomputed calls from the 5' RACE reads with MiXCR, one row per CDR3 protein. The table lists about 140,000 distinct CDR3 sequences, around 5.8% of them singletons. CDR1 DFQATT and CDR2 SNEGSKA come from the germline V gene (reference sequence). This CDR3 has 15 amino acids. Trimming took 0 bases from V and 1 from J, leaving 10 bases between them. For this clonotype: The antigen is not known.

The clonotype originates from an adult woman who had mild COVID-19 (a few samples of this study predate the infection). Cell type and time point are not known. Material: PBMCs or a T cell subset sorted from them (not recorded which). V usage is TRBV20-1 and J usage is TRBJ1-5; D call uncertain. The CDR3 region is CSARELGMSNQPQHF. In DNA, the CDR3 is TGCAGTGCTAGAGAACTGGGGATGAGCAATCAGCCCCAGCATTTT.